This passage covers 3 T cell receptor beta chains from one sample sequenced in a study of CD8 T cells in Susac syndrome. The authors reverse transcribed 0.5 to 1 ug RNA with random hexamers. TCRdb redid the calling of the immunoSEQ multiplex PCR reads with MiXCR, one entry per CDR3 protein. Of around 270,000 distinct CDR3 sequences listed, 89% are singletons. Sequencing was carried out using CD8+ T cells from PBMCs. All receptors derive from a human donor with multiple sclerosis.

This clonotype appeared a single time. The chain uses TRBV4-3 and TRBJ2-7; D might be TRBD1 (7 bases). This CDR3 spans 16 amino acids. The germline V and J ends were trimmed by 2 bases and 6 bases, with 20 bases remaining between them. Germline V gene data show CDR1 as LGHNA and CDR2 as YSLEER. CDR3: CASSQLPGGHYIEQYF. The CDR3 region has the DNA TGCGCCAGCAGCCAACTGCCAGGGGGGCATTATATCGAGCAGTACTTC.

About this clonotype: One end of the junction varies from germline; a read error may be responsible. The chain is built from TRBV5-1 and TRBJ2-3; no reliable D call. The CDR3 has 14 amino acids. Germline values: CDR1 SGHRS, CDR2 YFSETQ. DNA for the CDR3: TGTGCCAGCAGCTTGGAAACAGCTATAGATACGCAGTATTTT. Its protein product is CASSLETAIDTQYF.

This chain joins TRBV25-1 and TRBJ2-5; D tentatively fits TRBD1 or TRBD2 (6 bases each). The V end was cut by 0 bases, the J end by 2 bases, with 10 bases between. Germline V gene lookup returns CDR1 MGHDK and CDR2 SYGVNS. This CDR3 spans 15 amino acids. This chain's CDR3 is CASSEYGGSQETQYF. The CDR3, as DNA: TGTGCCAGCAGTGAATACGGGGGCTCGCAAGAGACCCAGTACTTC.